This T cell receptor (beta chain) was identified in a study of tumor and adjacent non-tumor tissue in lung cancer. Note on this clonotype: The junction does not match germline at one end; this may be a read error.

The template was RNA from unsorted bulk tissue. The normal lung tissue was taken more than 3 cm from the tumor edge. A modified ARM-PCR protocol with three rounds of nested PCR amplified TCRbeta. MiXCR was run by TCRdb on the multiplex PCR reads, yielding one entry per CDR3 protein. In the table there are about 86,000 distinct CDR3 sequences, around 76% of which are singletons. Germline lookup yields CDR1 SGHNT and CDR2 YYREEE (reference sequence). CDR3 size: 18 residues. The sample consisted of distant non-tumor lung tissue. V and J are TRBV5-4 and TRBJ2-3; TRBD2 agrees at 7 bases. The receptor was derived from a woman between 50 and 59 years old with non-small cell lung cancer. CDR3 amino acids: CASRLVAGVVDVTDTQYF. CDR3 coding DNA: TGTGCCAGCAGATTGGTTGCGGGAGTAGTGGATGTCACAGATACGCAATATTTT.